This T cell receptor (beta chain) is from a study of T cell responses to AZD1222 COVID-19 vaccine. Comments on this clone: The antigen is undetermined. One end of the junction does not line up with germline, which may come from a read error.

From germline, CDR1 is WSHSY and CDR2 SAAADI. The CDR3 runs 12 residues. Study-wide findings and caveats: Females made up more of the donors, who were largely white British, and clonal diversity may have come out too low. Distributed over spike, vaccine-associated CD4 TCRs predominated at 160-218 and 743-854. Only a handful of AZD1222 recipients tested seropositive at baseline.

Generated by immunoSEQ multiplex PCR, the TCRdb table keeps only in-frame clones and is missing some. The table has 60,000 to 75,000 clones, about three quarters seen once. The receptor was derived from an adult who received the AZD1222 COVID-19 vaccine. Sequences were derived from peripheral blood, sampled 28 days after the second AZD1222 dose. The genes are TRBV10-2 and TRBJ1-2; the D is unclear. The CDR3 loop is CASSKSNYGYTF. The CDR3 DNA reads TGCGCCAGCAGTAAGTCTAACTATGGCTACACCTTC.